This T cell receptor (beta chain) was identified during a study of cytomegalovirus exposure and HLA in healthy donors. Study observations and caveats: Later on, an analysis tied approximately 17,000 TCR beta sequences to HLA alleles at 0.05 false discovery rate. Overall, roughly 160 TCR beta chains were annotated as cytomegalovirus-associated.

About this clone: Antigen: not known.

With 60 Vbeta and 13 Jbeta primers, the PCR was carried out. The repertoire was sequenced with immunoSEQ multiplex PCR; TCRdb's copy has only in-frame clones and lacks some. The table lists about 160,000 clones, 70% to 90% of them singletons. Germline loops: CDR1 SGHRS, CDR2 YFSETQ. The CDR3 has 15 residues. V trimming: 5 bases; J trimming: 0 bases; junction bases outside the gene matches: 0. The sequence was collected from a woman aged 30 to 39 in good health and CMV-seronegative. The specimen sequenced was PBMCs. The chain has TRBV5-1 and TRBJ2-1, with 12 bases that match TRBD2. Here the CDR3 DNA reads TGCGCCAGCAGGACTAGCGGGAGCTCCTACAATGAGCAGTTCTTC. This translates into CASRTSGSSYNEQFF.